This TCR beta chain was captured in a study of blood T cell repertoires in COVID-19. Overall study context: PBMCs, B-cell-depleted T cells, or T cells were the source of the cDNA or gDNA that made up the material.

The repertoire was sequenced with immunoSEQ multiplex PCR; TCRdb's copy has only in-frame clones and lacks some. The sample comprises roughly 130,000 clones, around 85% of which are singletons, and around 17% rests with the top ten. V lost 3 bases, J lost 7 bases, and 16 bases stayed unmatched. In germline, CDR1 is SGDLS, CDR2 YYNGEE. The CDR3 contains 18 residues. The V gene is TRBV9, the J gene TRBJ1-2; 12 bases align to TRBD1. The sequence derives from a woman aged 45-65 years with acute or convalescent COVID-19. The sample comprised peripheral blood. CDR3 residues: CASSGVAGGQGALAGYTF. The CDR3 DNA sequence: TGTGCCAGCAGCGGAGTAGCCGGGGGACAGGGGGCACTTGCTGGCTACACCTTC.